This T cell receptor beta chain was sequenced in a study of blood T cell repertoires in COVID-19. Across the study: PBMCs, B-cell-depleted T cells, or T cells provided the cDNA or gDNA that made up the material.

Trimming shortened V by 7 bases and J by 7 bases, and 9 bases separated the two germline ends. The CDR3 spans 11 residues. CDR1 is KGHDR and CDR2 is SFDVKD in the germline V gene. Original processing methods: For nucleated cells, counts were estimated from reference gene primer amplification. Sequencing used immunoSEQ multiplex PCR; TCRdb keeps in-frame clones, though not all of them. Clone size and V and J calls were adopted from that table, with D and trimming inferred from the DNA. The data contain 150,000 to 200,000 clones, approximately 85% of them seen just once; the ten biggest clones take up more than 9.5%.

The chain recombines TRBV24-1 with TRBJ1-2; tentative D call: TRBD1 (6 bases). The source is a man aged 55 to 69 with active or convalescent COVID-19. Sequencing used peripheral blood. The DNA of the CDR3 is TGTGCCACCAGCGGGGGGCTTGGCTACACCTTC. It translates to CATSGGLGYTF.